This T cell receptor (beta chain) emerged from a study of T cells in Graves' hyperthyroidism and ophthalmopathy. RNA transcripts provided the source from which TCR beta CDR3 regions were amplified. During a first-round RT-PCR of the TCR CDR3, the HTBI primer set was used. TCRdb redid the calling of the multiplex PCR reads with MiXCR, one entry per CDR3 protein. The table lists roughly 660,000 distinct CDR3 sequences, about 18% of them singletons. Trimming pared 6 bases from V and 6 bases from J, leaving 23 bases between. Germline loops: CDR1 SGHVS, CDR2 FNYEAQ. This CDR3 is built from 17 residues. An absence of ophthalmopathy progression within 18 months meant stable Graves' hyperthyroidism. Exclusion followed for patients with uncontrolled infection, other autoimmune disease, pregnancy or lactation.

The source is a man aged 45-65 years with Graves' hyperthyroidism. The chain joins TRBV7-6 to TRBJ2-2; D is possibly TRBD1 or TRBD2 (5 bases each). The sequencing sample was made of blood. CDR3 sequence: CASSFQAGQGFSGELFF. CDR3 DNA sequence: TGTGCCAGCAGTTTCCAGGCGGGTCAGGGTTTCTCCGGGGAGCTGTTTTTT.